This T cell receptor beta chain comes out of a study of glioma-infiltrating T cells. Broader study findings: Only very few CDR3 sequences appeared in both tissue and blood. Gliomas, especially low-grade, showed above-expected tissue-blood divergence; non-neoplastic patients showed below.

This clonotype was found once. Its antigen remains unknown. A much larger clone differs by one base, so this may be a read error. TCR alpha and beta CDR3 regions were amplified from RNA using iRepertoire nested multiplex PCR. For one-step reverse transcription and amplification, 100-400 ng of tissue mRNA or PBMC total RNA was used. MiXCR, applied by TCRdb to the multiplex PCR reads, yields one record per CDR3 protein. The sample carries under 200,000 distinct CDR3 sequences, more than 35% recorded once. Germline loops: CDR1 MDHEN, CDR2 SYDVKM. The CDR3 is 14 amino acids. Material: glioma tissue, nonneoplastic brain tissue, or PBMCs (not recorded which). The J gene is TRBJ2-1, the V gene TRBV28, with 11 bases fitting TRBD2. The TCR was taken from a human donor with low-grade glioma or glioblastoma, undergoing nonglioma brain surgery, or in good health (not recorded which). CDR3 protein: CATESSGRSDEHFF. The CDR3 DNA sequence: TGTGCCACCGAGTCTAGCGGGAGGTCCGATGAGCACTTCTTC.